Presented here are 19 T cell receptor beta chains from one specimen sequenced in a study of cytomegalovirus exposure and HLA in healthy donors. PCR was performed using 60 Vbeta and 13 Jbeta primers. Clones were sequenced by immunoSEQ multiplex PCR, and TCRdb holds only the in-frame ones, with some missing. The sample holds about 140,000 clones, approximately 80% seen once. The sample consisted of PBMCs. These TCRs come from a woman in her 50s in good health and CMV-seronegative.

The table lists this clone with a few counts. The V gene is TRBV6-1, the J gene TRBJ2-1; D might be TRBD2 (5 bases). V lost 0 bases to trimming and J lost 15 bases, with 12 bases between them. The CDR3 runs to 12 residues. Germline-derived CDR1 and CDR2 are MNHNS and SASEGT. CDR3 DNA sequence: TGTGCCAGCAGTGAAGCGCGAGCGGCGGCGTTCTTC. It encodes CASSEARAAAFF.

V is TRBV7-9 and J is TRBJ2-1; tentatively, D is TRBD2 (6 bases). V shed 5 bases and J shed 8 bases, with 19 bases lying between them. CDR3 length equals 15 residues. Germline V gene data show CDR1 as SEHNR and CDR2 as FQNEAQ (reference sequence). The CDR3 protein is CASSLVGGATDEQFF. The CDR3 DNA sequence: TGTGCCAGCAGCCTCGTGGGCGGGGCCACCGATGAGCAGTTCTTC.

This chain connects TRBV11-2 to TRBJ2-1; D ambiguous. V gave up 5 bases and J gave up 6 bases, with 11 bases separating them. The CDR3 contains 13 residues. CDR1 is SGHAT, CDR2 FQNNGV, per germline. CDR3 residues: CASSKIPVNEQFF. The CDR3 nucleotides read TGTGCCAGCAGCAAGATACCAGTCAATGAGCAGTTCTTC.

This clone was counted a single time. This chain uses TRBV6-5 with TRBJ2-7, with TRBD1 as a possible D gene (6 bases). With 6 bases removed from V and 1 base from J, the gap between germline ends came to 16 bases. This CDR3 comprises 15 residues. From germline, CDR1 is MNHEY and CDR2 SVGAGI. The CDR3 DNA reads TGTGCCAGCAGACGACAGGACAGAGGATCCTACGAGCAGTACTTC. This codes for CASRRQDRGSYEQYF.

The rearrangement joins TRBV11-2 to TRBJ1-2; D possibly corresponds to TRBD1 (5 bases). The CDR3 is 14 amino acids. Germline V gene lookup returns CDR1 SGHAT and CDR2 FQNNGV. Trimming cost V 4 bases and J 11 bases, with 20 bases left between them. The CDR3 DNA reads TGTGCCAGCAGCTCAGTTACAGGTCACCCCCTGTACACCTTC. Amino acid sequence: CASSSVTGHPLYTF.

This clone showed up just once. The chain links TRBV7-9 to TRBJ2-2; D is uncertain. Germline V gene lookup returns CDR1 SEHNR and CDR2 FQNEAQ (reference sequence). The CDR3 is 15 residues long. CDR3 protein: CSGVVLSTNTGELFF. The CDR3 nucleotides are TGTTCCGGAGTGGTTTTATCTACGAACACCGGGGAGCTGTTTTTT. The variable domain in full, completed from reference TRBV7-9 and TRBJ2-2, reads DTGVSQNPRHKITKRGQNVTFRCDPISEHNRLYWYRQTLGQGPEFLTYFQNEAQLEKSRLLSDRFSAERPKGSFSTLEIQRTEQGDSAMYLCSGVVLSTNTGELFFGEGSRLTVL.

This sequence joins TRBV13 and TRBJ2-7, with D possibly matching TRBD1 (6 bases). CDR3 length equals 14 residues. In germline, CDR1 is PRHDT, CDR2 FYEKMQ (reference sequence). The ends were cut back, 5 bases at V and 0 bases at J, with 11 bases in the middle. CDR3 bases: TGTGCCAGCAGCATCGACAGGCTCTCCTACGAGCAGTACTTC. It codes for CASSIDRLSYEQYF.

The chain has TRBV19 and TRBJ2-1; 10 bases fit TRBD2. The germline V gene has CDR1 LNHDA and CDR2 SQIVND (reference sequence). This CDR3 is 18 amino acids long. The V and J ends lost 6 bases and 8 bases, in that order; junction bases with no gene match: 19. In DNA form, the CDR3 reads TGTGCCAGTAGCCCCAATTTGGGGGCTAGCGGGGGAATTGATGAGCAGTTCTTC. Translated, it gives CASSPNLGASGGIDEQFF.

The chain couples TRBV6-5 to TRBJ2-1; TRBD1 agrees at 9 bases. Trimming at V came to 5 bases and at J to 4 bases, leaving 3 bases not matched to a gene. This CDR3 comprises 14 residues. Germline values: CDR1 MNHEY, CDR2 SVGAGI. CDR3 in amino acids: CASSPQGAYNEQFF. The CDR3 nucleotides are TGTGCCAGCAGTCCACAGGGGGCATACAATGAGCAGTTCTTC.

This clone was seen just once. The V call is TRBV2, the J call TRBJ2-2, with TRBD1 identical over 8 bases. Germline-derived CDR1 and CDR2 are SNHLY and FYNNEI. Germline trimming cut 4 bases from V and 5 bases from J; bases unmatched to any gene: 9. The CDR3 is 16 residues long. The CDR3 sequence: CASSGAGGGYTGELFF. The DNA of the CDR3 is TGTGCCAGCAGTGGCGCAGGGGGCGGATATACCGGGGAGCTGTTTTTT.

This chain uses TRBV19 with TRBJ1-5, with 12 bases fitting TRBD1. V was pared by 1 base and J by 1 base, with 5 bases of the junction left unmatched. Germline V gives CDR1 LNHDA, CDR2 SQIVND (reference sequence). The CDR3 runs to 18 residues. The CDR3 nucleotides are TGTGCCAGTAGTATAGCCCTCGGGACAGGGGGCAGCAATCAGCCCCAGCATTTT. It yields the protein CASSIALGTGGSNQPQHF.

The table lists this clone with a count of one. The chain employs TRBV9 and TRBJ2-1; TRBD2 matches 11 bases. Germline assignment: CDR1 SGDLS and CDR2 YYNGEE. The CDR3 length is 16 residues. The J segment lost 4 bases and the V segment lost 3 bases, leaving 6 bases of the junction unmatched. Here the CDR3 reads CASSETSGEIYNEQFF. The CDR3 nucleotides are TGTGCCAGCAGCGAGACTAGCGGGGAAATTTACAATGAGCAGTTCTTC.

V usage is TRBV7-6 and J usage is TRBJ2-1; 9 positions agree with TRBD2. The germline gives CDR1 SGHVS, CDR2 FNYEAQ. The CDR3 runs 17 residues. With 5 bases clipped from V and 0 bases from J, the junction kept 8 bases outside the gene matches. In DNA form, the CDR3 reads TGTGCCAGCAGCCCTGCGGAAGCGGGGGGCTCCTACAATGAGCAGTTCTTC. Protein sequence: CASSPAEAGGSYNEQFF.

The chain combines TRBV7-9 with TRBJ1-1, with D maybe TRBD1 (6 bases). V lost 2 bases to trimming and J lost 11 bases, with 12 bases between them. Germline V gene lookup returns CDR1 SEHNR and CDR2 FQNEAQ (reference sequence). This CDR3 spans 12 amino acids. The DNA for the CDR3 is TGTGCCAGCAGCTTAAGTTCTCAGGGGGCTTTCTTT. It is translated as CASSLSSQGAFF.

This clone was recorded a few times. The chain couples TRBV7-2 to TRBJ2-6; 7 bases line up with TRBD2. J gave up 2 bases and V 1 base, and 2 bases lay outside the gene matches. The CDR3 runs to 16 residues. Germline CDR1 is SGHTA and CDR2 is FQGNSA. CDR3 protein: CASSLGGGAGANVLTF. In DNA, the CDR3 is TGTGCCAGCAGCTTAGGTGGGGGGGCTGGGGCCAACGTCCTGACTTTC. The variable domain in full, completed from reference TRBV7-2 and TRBJ2-6, reads GAGVSQSPSNKVTEKGKDVELRCDPISGHTALYWYRQSLGQGLEFLIYFQGNSAPDKSGLPSDRFSAERTGGSVSTLTIQRTQQEDSAVYLCASSLGGGAGANVLTFGAGSRLTVL.

In DNA form, the CDR3 reads TGTGCCAGCAGCTTAGCGGGGGGAAGGGGTTCCTATGGCTACACCTTC. This translates into CASSLAGGRGSYGYTF. The V call is TRBV7-9, the J call TRBJ1-2; D is perhaps TRBD1 (5 bases). Trimming shortened V by 0 bases and J by 4 bases, and 15 bases separated the two germline ends. The CDR3 runs 16 residues. Germline V gene data show CDR1 as SEHNR and CDR2 as FQNEAQ (reference sequence).

The chain combines TRBV19 with TRBJ1-2, with D unclear. Germline CDR1 and CDR2: LNHDA and SQIVND (reference sequence). CDR3 length: 11 residues. Deletions cut 4 bases from V and 8 bases from J, with 8 bases between. The CDR3 here is CASSTVRGYTF. The CDR3 coding sequence is TGTGCCAGTAGTACCGTGAGAGGCTACACCTTC.

This clone has only one observation. V is TRBV2 and J is TRBJ1-2, with a tentative D call TRBD1 (6 bases). Trimming removed 2 bases from V and 4 bases from J, with 14 bases in between. The CDR3 contains 15 residues. Germline loops: CDR1 SNHLY, CDR2 FYNNEI. Here the CDR3 reads CASSERQGSSYGYTF. CDR3 DNA: TGTGCCAGCAGTGAACGGCAGGGGAGTTCCTATGGCTACACCTTC.

V gene TRBV6-1 combines with J gene TRBJ2-7, with D possibly being TRBD2 (6 bases). Germline CDR1 reads MNHNS; CDR2 reads SASEGT. CDR3 length: 11 amino acids. Trimming pared 5 bases from V and 6 bases from J, leaving 8 bases between. The CDR3 protein is CASSWEAEQYF. DNA of the CDR3: TGTGCCAGCAGTTGGGAGGCCGAGCAGTACTTC.